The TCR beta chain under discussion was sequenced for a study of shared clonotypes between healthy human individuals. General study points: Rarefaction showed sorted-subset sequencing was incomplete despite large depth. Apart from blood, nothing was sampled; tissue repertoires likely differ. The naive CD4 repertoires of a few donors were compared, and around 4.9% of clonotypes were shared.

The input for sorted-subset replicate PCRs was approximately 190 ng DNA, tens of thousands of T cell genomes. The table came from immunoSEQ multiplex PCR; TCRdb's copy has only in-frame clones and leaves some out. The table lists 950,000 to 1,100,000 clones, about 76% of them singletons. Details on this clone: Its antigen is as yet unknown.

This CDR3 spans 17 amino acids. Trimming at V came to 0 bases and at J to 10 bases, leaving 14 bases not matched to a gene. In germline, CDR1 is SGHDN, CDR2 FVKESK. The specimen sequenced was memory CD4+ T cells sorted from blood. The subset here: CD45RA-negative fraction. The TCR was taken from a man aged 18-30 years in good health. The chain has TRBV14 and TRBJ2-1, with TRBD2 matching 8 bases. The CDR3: CASSQDVSTGGLREQFF. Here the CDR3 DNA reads TGTGCCAGCAGCCAAGACGTCTCGACGGGAGGGCTACGGGAGCAGTTCTTC.